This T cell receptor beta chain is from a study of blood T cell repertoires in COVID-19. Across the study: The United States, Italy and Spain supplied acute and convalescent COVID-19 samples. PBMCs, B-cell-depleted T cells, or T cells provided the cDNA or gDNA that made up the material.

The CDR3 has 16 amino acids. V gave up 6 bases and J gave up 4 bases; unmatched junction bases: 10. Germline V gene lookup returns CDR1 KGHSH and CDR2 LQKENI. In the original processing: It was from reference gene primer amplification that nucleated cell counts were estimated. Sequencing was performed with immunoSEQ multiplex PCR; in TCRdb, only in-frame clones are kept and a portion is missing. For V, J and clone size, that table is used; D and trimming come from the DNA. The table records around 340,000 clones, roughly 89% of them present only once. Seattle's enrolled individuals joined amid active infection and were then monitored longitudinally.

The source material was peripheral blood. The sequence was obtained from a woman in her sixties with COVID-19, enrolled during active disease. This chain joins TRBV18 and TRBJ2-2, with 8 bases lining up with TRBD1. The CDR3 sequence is CASSKQDRVGTGELFF. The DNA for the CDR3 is TGTGCCAGCTCGAAGCAGGACAGGGTAGGCACCGGGGAGCTGTTTTTT.